The next 14 T cell receptor beta chains were all read from a single sample in a study of blood T cell repertoires in COVID-19. The method was immunoSEQ multiplex PCR; TCRdb's version includes in-frame clones alone and lacks a portion of them. Here the sample spans under 200,000 clones, roughly 90% being singletons. Material for sequencing was peripheral blood. The receptors here all came from a man in his fifties with acute or convalescent COVID-19.

This chain joins TRBV24-1 and TRBJ2-1; the match to TRBD2 covers 10 bases. V shed 4 bases, J shed 2 bases, and the junction held 4 bases outside the gene matches. Germline CDR1 reads KGHDR; CDR2 reads SFDVKD. CDR3 length: 16 residues. DNA for the CDR3: TGTGCCACCAGTGACATGGGACTAGCGACCTACAATGAGCAGTTCTTC. Residues: CATSDMGLATYNEQFF.

This rearrangement joins TRBV18 to TRBJ1-6; tentative D call: TRBD1 (6 bases). This CDR3 is 16 amino acids long. Deletions cut 1 base from V and 10 bases from J, with 17 bases between. Germline V gives CDR1 KGHSH, CDR2 LQKENI. The chain's CDR3 is CASSPQNRDPSSPLHF. The DNA for the CDR3 is TGTGCCAGCTCACCACAGAACAGGGACCCGAGCTCACCCCTCCACTTT.

This clone is a singleton in its sample. V and J are TRBV6-6 and TRBJ1-2; D uncertain. This CDR3 region has 16 residues. Per the germline V gene, CDR1 is MNHNY and CDR2 is SVGAGI (reference sequence). With 0 bases removed from V and 8 bases from J, the gap between germline ends came to 19 bases. CDR3 coding DNA: TGTGCCAGCAGTTACTCTAGGCAGGTCCGTGAGTGGGGCTACACCTTC. It encodes CASSYSRQVREWGYTF.

The chain has TRBV7-9 and TRBJ2-1; 7 positions agree with TRBD1. The CDR3 sequence is 16 residues long. V shed 2 bases and J 2 bases; nucleotides not matched to a gene: 6. The germline V gene encodes CDR1 SEHNR and CDR2 FQNEAQ (reference sequence). CDR3 nucleotides: TGTGCCAGCAGCTTACCCCCGGGACAGACCTACAATGAGCAGTTCTTC. Encoded protein: CASSLPPGQTYNEQFF.

The chain employs TRBV6-5 and TRBJ2-4; D is perhaps TRBD1 (6 bases). Trimming took off 9 bases at V and 3 bases at J, with 9 bases between the two ends. The CDR3 is 12 residues long. The germline gives CDR1 MNHEY, CDR2 SVGAGI. In DNA, the CDR3 is TGTGCCAGTTCGGACAGCAAAAACATTCAGTACTTC. Its translation is CASSDSKNIQYF.

The gene calls are TRBV5-1 and TRBJ2-7; perhaps TRBD2 as D (5 bases). Trimming removed 0 bases from V and 3 bases from J, with 10 bases in between. The CDR3 spans 14 residues. Looked up from germline, CDR1 is SGHRS and CDR2 is YFSETQ. As DNA, the CDR3 is TGCGCCAGCAGCTTGGGACGCGAGGGCTACGAGCAGTACTTC. It yields the protein CASSLGREGYEQYF.

J is TRBJ2-7 and V is TRBV27; 7 bases align to TRBD1. J lost 0 bases, V lost 6 bases, and 8 bases had no gene match. The germline CDR1 and CDR2 sequences are MNHEY and SMNVEV (reference sequence). This CDR3 has 15 amino acids. The CDR3 protein is CASRARQGSSYEQYF. As DNA, the CDR3 is TGTGCCAGCAGGGCGAGACAGGGAAGCTCCTACGAGCAGTACTTC.

The chain joins TRBV27 to TRBJ2-1, with D maybe TRBD1 (6 bases). The length of the CDR3 is 13 residues. Trimming pared 7 bases from V and 6 bases from J, leaving 13 bases between. From germline, CDR1 is MNHEY and CDR2 SMNVEV (reference sequence). CDR3 in DNA: TGTGCCAGCAACGGGCTAGGGGGCAATGAGCAGTTCTTC. This codes for CASNGLGGNEQFF.

About this clone itself: One end of the junction varies from germline; a read error may be responsible. The chain uses TRBV7-7 and TRBJ1-1; 10 bases agree with TRBD1. Germline loops: CDR1 SSHAT, CDR2 FNYEAQ (reference sequence). The CDR3 extends over 15 amino acids. The CDR3 sequence is CASSLLTGGNTEAFF. CDR3 bases: TGTGCTAGCAGCTTATTGACAGGGGGCAACACTGAAGCTTTCTTT.

The chain recombines TRBV19 with TRBJ2-1; TRBD1 matches 9 bases. Germline V gene lookup returns CDR1 LNHDA and CDR2 SQIVND (reference sequence). The CDR3 is made up of 12 amino acids. J lost 6 bases, V lost 9 bases, and 3 bases had no gene match. The CDR3 nucleotides are TGTGCCAGGGGGACAGGGCGCAATGAGCAGTTCTTC. Translating it yields CARGTGRNEQFF.

The chain uses TRBV15 and TRBJ1-4; D not certain. This CDR3 has 14 amino acids. Trimming removed 2 bases from V and 0 bases from J, with 4 bases in between. Looked up from germline, CDR1 is LNHNV and CDR2 is YYDKDF (reference sequence). This CDR3 is CATSRPATNEKLFF. The CDR3 DNA reads as TGTGCCACCAGCAGACCCGCAACTAATGAAAAACTGTTTTTT.

On this clone itself: The identical CDR3 is also encoded by other nucleotide sequences in the sample. The chain couples TRBV5-1 to TRBJ1-1; D might be TRBD1 (5 bases). Germline V gives CDR1 SGHRS, CDR2 YFSETQ. With 0 bases removed from V and 3 bases from J, the gap between germline ends came to 9 bases. CDR3 size: 14 residues. The CDR3, as DNA: TGCGCCAGCAGCTTGGCCGGGGGATACACTGAAGCTTTCTTT. It translates to CASSLAGGYTEAFF.

The V call is TRBV12-5, the J call TRBJ2-3; 7 nucleotides line up with TRBD1. The trim removed 4 bases at V and 0 bases at J, leaving 7 bases unmatched. The germline gives CDR1 LGHNT, CDR2 FRNRAP. The CDR3 covers 16 residues. This chain's CDR3 is CASGSGTDDSTDTQYF. DNA of the CDR3: TGTGCTAGTGGTTCCGGGACAGACGATAGCACAGATACGCAGTATTTT.

The rearrangement links TRBV9 to TRBJ2-7, with D unresolved. Germline CDR1 is SGDLS and CDR2 is YYNGEE. With 4 bases removed from V and 2 bases from J, the gap between germline ends came to 7 bases. CDR3 length equals 12 residues. Here the CDR3 reads CASSPGPYEQYF. CDR3 in DNA: TGTGCCAGCAGCCCGGGTCCCTACGAGCAGTACTTC.